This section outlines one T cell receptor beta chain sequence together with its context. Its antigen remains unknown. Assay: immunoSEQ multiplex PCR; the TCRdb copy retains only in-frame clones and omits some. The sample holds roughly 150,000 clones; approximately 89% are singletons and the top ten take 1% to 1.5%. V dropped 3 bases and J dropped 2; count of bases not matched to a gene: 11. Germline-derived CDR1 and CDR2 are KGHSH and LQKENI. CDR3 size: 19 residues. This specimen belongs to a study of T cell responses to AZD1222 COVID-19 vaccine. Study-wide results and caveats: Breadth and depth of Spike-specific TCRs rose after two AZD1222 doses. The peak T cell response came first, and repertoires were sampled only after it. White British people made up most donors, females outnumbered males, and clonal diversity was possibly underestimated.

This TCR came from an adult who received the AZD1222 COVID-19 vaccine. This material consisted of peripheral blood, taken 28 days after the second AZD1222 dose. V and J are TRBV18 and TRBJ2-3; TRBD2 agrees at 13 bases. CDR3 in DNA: TGTGCCAGCTCACCGGCAACTAGCGGGGGGGTATTGGTCACAGATACGCAGTATTTT. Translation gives CASSPATSGGVLVTDTQYF.